What follows are 18 T cell receptor beta chains derived from one specimen sequenced in a study of spatial heterogeneity in lung cancer. Study-level points and caveats: Expanded alpha and beta TCR counts within tumors tracked tumor mutation counts.

TCRdb reprocessed the 5' RACE reads via MiXCR and lists one record per CDR3 protein. This table has about 7,800 distinct CDR3 sequences, roughly 8.7% appearing once. As to time point: sample taken at primary tumor resection. These receptors have no identified antigens. This specimen consisted of lung tumor tissue, obtained at surgery. The receptors originated from a male donor with early-stage non-small cell lung cancer.

This clonotype has ten or more counts. V usage is TRBV5-1 and J usage is TRBJ1-1; D remains ambiguous. The CDR3 totals 15 residues. V lost 5 bases and J lost 4, with 18 bases in between. Germline CDR1 and CDR2: SGHRS and YFSETQ. CDR3 protein: CASRRREGLGTEAFF. CDR3 in DNA: TGCGCCAGCAGGCGAAGGGAGGGCTTAGGCACTGAAGCTTTCTTT.

This clonotype was observed at least ten times. The genes are TRBV7-9 and TRBJ1-1, with D uncertain. The CDR3 sequence is 13 residues long. V was shortened by 5 bases and J by 5 bases, with 12 bases between the two germline ends. CDR1 SEHNR and CDR2 FQNEAQ come from the germline V gene (reference sequence). As DNA, the CDR3 is TGTGCCAGCAGCCAGACAAGAGGAACTGAAGCTTTCTTT. Its protein is CASSQTRGTEAFF.

By sample share, this clonotype is medium-sized (0.01 to 0.1%). The CDR3 nucleotides read TGTGCCAGCAGTCCCGGACAACTGACCCGAAATGAGCAGTTCTTC. Translating gives CASSPGQLTRNEQFF. The chain employs TRBV28 and TRBJ2-1; D is perhaps TRBD1 (5 bases). Germline CDR1 is MDHEN and CDR2 is SYDVKM. Between the trimmed V and J ends, which lost 5 bases and 7 bases, there was a span of 18 bases. The CDR3 runs to 15 residues.

At least ten counts were recorded for this clonotype. The CDR3: CASSQENWERTDTQYF. Written as DNA, the CDR3 is TGCGCCAGCAGCCAGGAGAATTGGGAAAGGACAGATACGCAGTATTTT. The chain is built from TRBV4-1 and TRBJ2-3; D is uncertain. Trimming shortened V by 3 bases and J by 3 bases, and 16 bases separated the two germline ends. Germline loops: CDR1 MGHRA, CDR2 YSYEKL. The CDR3 has 16 residues.

The CDR3 sequence: CASRYAGEQYF. Here the CDR3 DNA reads TGTGCCAGCAGGTACGCTGGGGAGCAGTACTTC. The J gene is TRBJ2-7, the V gene TRBV3-1; no clear D. Germline V CDR1 and CDR2: LGHDT, YNNKEL (reference sequence). Trimming stripped 6 bases from V and 7 bases from J, with 10 bases between. The CDR3 loop spans 11 amino acids.

This clonotype is labeled as medium-sized. This chain uses TRBV7-9 with TRBJ1-1; D gene ambiguous. The V gene's germline CDR1 is SEHNR and CDR2 FQNEAQ (reference sequence). Trimming removed 5 bases at V and 6 bases at J, with 10 bases between. This CDR3 has 12 amino acids. This CDR3 is CASSPGGAEAFF. CDR3 nucleotides: TGTGCCAGCAGCCCTGGAGGCGCTGAAGCTTTCTTT.

This clonotype is judged medium-sized (0.01 to 0.1%). V is TRBV12-3 or TRBV12-4 and J is TRBJ2-1, with TRBD2 identical over 12 bases. Trimming cost V 5 bases and J 7 bases; bases outside gene matches: 12. CDR3 length equals 17 residues. The CDR3 DNA follows: TGTGCCAGCAGTCCCCCGTGGGCTAGCGGGAGGGTGAATGAGCAGTTCTTC. Encoded protein: CASSPPWASGRVNEQFF.

This clonotype was observed at least ten times. The chain carries TRBV5-6 and TRBJ1-1; no definite D call. V lost 0 bases and J lost 2, with 8 bases in between. The CDR3 extends over 14 amino acids. Germline V gene data show CDR1 as SGHDT and CDR2 as YYEEEE. CDR3 loop: CASSLGPGNTEAFF. The CDR3 region has the DNA TGTGCCAGCAGCTTGGGGCCAGGAAACACTGAAGCTTTCTTT.

This clonotype occurred many times. The J gene is TRBJ2-2, the V gene TRBV7-8; D is unclear. Germline V CDR1 and CDR2: SGHVS, FQNEAQ. The CDR3 loop spans 12 amino acids. Trimming pared 10 bases from V and 3 bases from J, leaving 9 bases between. In DNA form, the CDR3 reads TGTGCCACCCGCTCGGACACCGGGGAGCTGTTTTTT. Translating it yields CATRSDTGELFF.

This clonotype is labeled as medium-sized. The chain carries TRBV6-5 and TRBJ1-3, with D unclear. Germline V gives CDR1 MNHEY, CDR2 SVGAGI. The CDR3 is 15 residues long. V was pared by 4 bases and J by 0 bases, with 10 bases between. The CDR3 loop is CASSSGYTSGNTIYF. CDR3 sequence (DNA): TGTGCCAGCAGTTCGGGGTATACCTCTGGAAACACCATATATTTT.

This clonotype ranks as medium-sized. The genes are TRBV6-2 or TRBV6-3 and TRBJ2-7, with a possible D match to TRBD2 (6 bases). V was pared by 6 bases and J by 3 bases, with 12 bases between. This CDR3 is built from 13 residues. The germline CDR1 and CDR2 sequences are MNHEY and SVGEGT. The CDR3 DNA reads as TGTGCCAGCAGGACGGGACTGTACTACGAGCAGTACTTC. This encodes CASRTGLYYEQYF.

By its share, this clonotype is medium-sized. CDR3 in amino acids: CASFGYGRANTQYF. The CDR3 nucleotides read TGTGCCAGCTTTGGGTACGGGAGGGCGAATACGCAGTATTTT. The chain carries TRBV6-1 and TRBJ2-3; TRBD2 agrees at 8 bases. Per the germline V gene, CDR1 is MNHNS and CDR2 is SASEGT. With V trimmed by 8 bases and J by 7 bases, 11 bases remained unmatched. The CDR3 extends over 14 amino acids.

This clonotype was detected ten times or more. This chain joins TRBV30 and TRBJ2-7; 7 bases map to TRBD1. Trimming took 0 bases from V and 12 from J; bases not matched to a gene: 5. The CDR3 has 11 amino acids. Germline values: CDR1 GTSNPN, CDR2 SVGIG (reference sequence). CDR3 region: CAWSVKDRPYF. CDR3 in DNA: TGTGCCTGGAGTGTAAAGGACAGGCCGTACTTC.

V and J are TRBV12-3 or TRBV12-4 and TRBJ2-2, with TRBD2 identical over 12 bases. This CDR3 has 17 amino acids. Germline trimming cut 6 bases from V and 0 bases from J; bases unmatched to any gene: 5. The CDR3 loop reads CASSQTSGSANTGELFF. The CDR3 DNA reads TGTGCCAGCAGCCAGACTAGCGGGAGTGCGAACACCGGGGAGCTGTTTTTT.

This clonotype was seen at least ten times. The chain employs TRBV5-1 and TRBJ2-1; a possible D gene is TRBD2 (6 bases). Looked up from germline, CDR1 is SGHRS and CDR2 is YFSETQ. This CDR3 is built from 15 residues. V lost 4 bases to trimming and J lost 6 bases, with 17 bases between them. CDR3 DNA: TGCGCCAGCAGCCCCGGGACGGGGACTGCCAATGAGCAGTTCTTC. Translated: CASSPGTGTANEQFF.

This clonotype is classed as medium-sized (0.01 to 0.1%). This chain links TRBV12-3 or TRBV12-4 with TRBJ2-6; tentative D call: TRBD2 (5 bases). The ends were cut back, 6 bases at V and 1 base at J, with 13 bases in the middle. The CDR3 sequence is 16 residues long. The CDR3 sequence is CASSPSGGSGANVLTF. CDR3 nucleotide sequence: TGTGCCAGCAGCCCGAGTGGAGGTTCTGGGGCCAACGTCCTGACTTTC.

This clonotype was recorded many times. A read error may produce the germline difference seen at one junction end. This chain joins TRBV2 and TRBJ2-1, with D maybe TRBD2 (5 bases). Germline V CDR1 and CDR2: SNHLY, FYNNEI. The CDR3 totals 12 residues. The CDR3 DNA follows: TGCGCCTCCGGGGTCGTCTACAATGAGCAGTTCTTC. Its translation: CASGVVYNEQFF.

This clonotype is medium-sized within its sample. The chain is built from TRBV2 and TRBJ2-4; 9 bases match TRBD1. The CDR3 consists of 17 residues. V gave up 8 bases and J gave up 0 bases; unmatched junction bases: 11. Germline values: CDR1 SNHLY, CDR2 FYNNEI. CDR3: CASVETGGPLAKNIQYF. As DNA, the CDR3 is TGTGCCAGCGTGGAGACAGGGGGGCCTCTAGCCAAAAACATTCAGTACTTC.